This T cell receptor (beta chain) was captured by sequencing in a study of memory CD4+ T cells and cytomegalovirus serostatus. Study overall: This sample comes from healthy Belgian adults, 8 to 10 CMV seropositive, about 23 seronegative.

Details on this clone: No antigen is known for it.

This table comes from immunoSEQ multiplex PCR, and its TCRdb copy is limited to in-frame clones, with some not included. This table holds tens of thousands of clones, around 77% found once. Germline assignment: CDR1 SGHRS and CDR2 YFSETQ. With 4 bases removed from V and 1 base from J, the gap between germline ends came to 16 bases. This CDR3 comprises 16 residues. The sort gate was single viable CD3+CD4+CD8-CD45RO+ cells for memory CD4+ T cells. CMV serostatus came from serum IgG against pp150, pp28, p38, p52. Study results and caveats: CMV serostatus prediction reached median AUC approximately 0.96, or 0.89 with US-trained model. About 40% of the roughly 150 known CMV-associated TCRbeta sequences appeared in CD4+ memory.

What was sequenced was memory CD4+ T cells from blood. This rearrangement joins TRBV5-1 to TRBJ2-3; D may be TRBD1 (6 bases). This clonotype was sampled from an adult in good health and CMV-seronegative. The CDR3, as DNA: TGCGCCAGCAGCGGAGGACAGACCGGGGGCACAGATACGCAGTATTTT. It translates to CASSGGQTGGTDTQYF.